The T cell receptor (beta chain) under discussion was sequenced for a study of blood T cell repertoires in COVID-19. Clones were sequenced by immunoSEQ multiplex PCR, and TCRdb holds only the in-frame ones, with some missing. This sample has more than 65,000 clones, with nearly 90% found just once. The TCR comes from a man aged 50 to 60 with acute or convalescent COVID-19. The sample taken for sequencing was peripheral blood.

The CDR3 protein is CASSPLSRGQGGKGTEAFF. The DNA for the CDR3 is TGTGCCAGCTCACCATTAAGCCGGGGGCAGGGGGGAAAGGGGACTGAAGCTTTCTTT. This chain connects TRBV18 to TRBJ1-1, with TRBD1 matching 7 bases. This CDR3 contains 19 residues. V shed 2 bases, J shed 5 bases, and the junction held 20 bases outside the gene matches. Germline V gives CDR1 KGHSH, CDR2 LQKENI.